These T cell receptor beta chains were read from a single sample in a study of shared clonotypes between healthy human individuals. Sequencing used immunoSEQ multiplex PCR; TCRdb keeps in-frame clones, though not all of them. The sample contains over a million clones, roughly 74% of which appear only once. The sequencing sample was made of memory CD4+ T cells from PBMCs. Every receptor here comes from a young man in good health. Some clones in this sample may be carry-over from other donors' samples. The CDR3 runs from the conserved cysteine through the conserved F or W. A D gene is named only where the DNA matches it firmly. Expanded clones get a size class; other rows say once, few or many, or leave the size out.

V gene	J gene	clone size	D gene	CDR3 DNA	CDR3 protein
TRBV5-1	TRBJ2-7	NA	TRBD2	TGCGCCAGCAGCTTGGGGTCTAGCGGGAGATTCTACGAGCAGTACTTC	CASSLGSSGRFYEQYF
TRBV19	TRBJ2-3	NA	TRBD1	TGTGCCAGTAGTATGGCCGGGACAGGGGGCACAGATACGCAGTATTTT	CASSMAGTGGTDTQYF
TRBV5-1	TRBJ2-7	once	NA	TGCGCCAGCAGCTTGGGGGTAGACTCCTACGAGCAGTACTTC	CASSLGVDSYEQYF
TRBV7-9	TRBJ2-5	NA	NA	TGTGCCAGCAGCCTGTACCAAGAGACCCAGTACTTC	CASSLYQETQYF
TRBV6-1	TRBJ1-1	NA	NA	TGTGCCAGCAGACCCCCCGCAGGCGAAGCTTTCTTT	CASRPPAGEAFF
TRBV10-3	TRBJ1-2	NA	NA	TGTGCCATCAGGGGGACTGGATTCTATGGCTACACCTTC	CAIRGTGFYGYTF
TRBV6-5	TRBJ1-2	NA	TRBD1	TGTGCCAGCAGTTACCGGGGGGACAGGGGCCGAGGCTACACCTTC	CASSYRGDRGRGYTF
TRBV30	TRBJ2-5	NA	NA	TGTGCCTGGAGTGTACGCAGGGCCCTTCCGTTAGAGACCCAGTACTTC	CAWSVRRALPLETQYF
TRBV25-1	TRBJ1-2	many	TRBD1	TGTGCCAGCAGTGATTTGGGACAGGCCTATGGCTACACCTTC	CASSDLGQAYGYTF
TRBV5-1	TRBJ2-2	NA	TRBD2	TGCGCCAGCAGCTTGGAGGCTAGCGGGACGAACACCGGGGAGCTGTTTTTT	CASSLEASGTNTGELFF
TRBV7-8	TRBJ2-7	NA	TRBD2	TGTGCCAGCAGCTTTAGTCGGCTAGCGGGAGGGCCCTCCGAGCAGTACTTC	CASSFSRLAGGPSEQYF
TRBV6-4	TRBJ1-4	NA	TRBD1	TGTGCCAGCAGTCCTACGGGACAGGGACGCCTGTTTTTT	CASSPTGQGRLFF
TRBV5-4	TRBJ1-3	NA	TRBD1	TGTGCAGCAGGGGGGGAAAACACCATATATTTT	CAAGGENTIYF
TRBV5-1	TRBJ2-3	NA	TRBD2	TGCGCCAGCAGCTTCAGCTTAGCGGGAGGGCCTTCAGATACGCAGTATTTT	CASSFSLAGGPSDTQYF
TRBV5-1	TRBJ2-1	NA	TRBD2	TGCGCCAGCAGCAGGTCCACTAGCGGCTCCTACAATGAGCAGTTCTTC	CASSRSTSGSYNEQFF
TRBV7-2	TRBJ1-2	NA	NA	TGTGCCAGCAGCCTCACGGGCCGAGGCTACACCTTC	CASSLTGRGYTF
TRBV5-1	TRBJ1-1	few	TRBD1	TGCGCCAGCAGCGAGCAACCGGGACAGGGGGACACTGAAGCTTTCTTT	CASSEQPGQGDTEAFF
TRBV28	TRBJ1-2	once	NA	TGTGCCAGCAGCAATCAGGCCACGTCGGCCTTC	CASSNQATSAF